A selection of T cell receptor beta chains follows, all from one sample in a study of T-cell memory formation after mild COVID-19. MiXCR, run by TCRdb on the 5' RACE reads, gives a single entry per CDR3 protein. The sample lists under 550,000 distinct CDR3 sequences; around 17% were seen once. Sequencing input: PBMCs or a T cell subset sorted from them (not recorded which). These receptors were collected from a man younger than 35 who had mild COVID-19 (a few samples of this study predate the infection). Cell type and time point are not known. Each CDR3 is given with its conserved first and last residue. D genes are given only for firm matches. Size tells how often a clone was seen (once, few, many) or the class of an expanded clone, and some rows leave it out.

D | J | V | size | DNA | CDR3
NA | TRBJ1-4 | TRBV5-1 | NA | TGCGCCAGCAGCTTTATACGGGCCGATGAAAAACTGTTTTTT | CASSFIRADEKLFF
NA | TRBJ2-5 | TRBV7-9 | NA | TGTGCCAGCAGTTTAAGGCCGGGCAGGGTCCAAGAGACCCAGTACTTC | CASSLRPGRVQETQYF
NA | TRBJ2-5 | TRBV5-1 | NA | TGCGCCAGCAGCTTGGAATTTGGAGAGACCCAGTACTTC | CASSLEFGETQYF
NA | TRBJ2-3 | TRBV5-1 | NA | TGCGCCAGCAGCTTGTCCGGGATCAGTACGCAGTATTTT | CASSLSGISTQYF
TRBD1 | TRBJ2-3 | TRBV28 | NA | TGTGCCAGCAGTCTCCGGGACAGGTACACAGATACGCAGTATTTT | CASSLRDRYTDTQYF
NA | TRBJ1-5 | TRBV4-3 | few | TGCGCCAGCAGCCAATGGGCCGGGGGAGCGAATCAGCCCCAGCATTTT | CASSQWAGGANQPQHF
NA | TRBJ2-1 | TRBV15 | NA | TGTGCCACCAGCACCACAGCGGTGCAGTTCTTC | CATSTTAVQFF
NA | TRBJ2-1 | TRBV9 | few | TGTGCCAGCAGCGCAAGTGGCGCTGCCTACAATGAGCAGTTCTTC | CASSASGAAYNEQFF
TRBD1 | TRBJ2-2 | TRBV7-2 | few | TGTGCCAGCAGCACGACAGGGTGGTCCGGGGAGCTGTTTTTT | CASSTTGWSGELFF
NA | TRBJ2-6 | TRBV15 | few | TGTGCCACCAGCGTCGGGGGCTCTGGGGCCAACGTCCTGACTTTC | CATSVGGSGANVLTF
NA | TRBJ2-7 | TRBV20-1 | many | TGCAGTGCTATTTCGCGGGGTTCCTCTGGCGAGCAGTACTTC | CSAISRGSSGEQYF
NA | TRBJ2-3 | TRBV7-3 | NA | TGTGCCAGCAGCTTCGGCACGACCACAGATACGCAGTATTTT | CASSFGTTTDTQYF
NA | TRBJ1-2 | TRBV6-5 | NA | TGTGCCAGCAGTTACTCGACCAGTCTGGGCGATGGCTACACCTTC | CASSYSTSLGDGYTF
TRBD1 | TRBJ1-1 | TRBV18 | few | TGTGCCAGCTCACTAGGACAGGGGGCTTTAGGCACTGAAGCTTTCTTT | CASSLGQGALGTEAFF
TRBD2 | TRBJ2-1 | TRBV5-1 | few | TGCGCCAGCAGCCCGGGAGGTTCACCGAATGAGCAGTTCTTC | CASSPGGSPNEQFF
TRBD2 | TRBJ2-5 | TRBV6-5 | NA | TGTGCCAGCAGTGACCGAAGCGGGGGGGCCGTTTGGGAGACCCAGTACTTC | CASSDRSGGAVWETQYF
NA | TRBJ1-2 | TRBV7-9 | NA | TGTGCCAGCAGCCGCCCCGGACGCACGGGGGGCTACACCTTC | CASSRPGRTGGYTF
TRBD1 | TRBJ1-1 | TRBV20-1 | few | TGCAGTGGGACAGGGTCCTTGAACACTGAAGCTTTCTTT | CSGTGSLNTEAFF
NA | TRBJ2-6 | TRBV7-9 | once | TGTGCCAGCAGCCATGGGGCAGTCTCTGGGGCCAACGTCCTGACTTTC | CASSHGAVSGANVLTF
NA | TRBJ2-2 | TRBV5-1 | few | TGCGCCAGCAGCCCGGGACCGGGGCTAACCGGGGAGCTGTTTTTT | CASSPGPGLTGELFF
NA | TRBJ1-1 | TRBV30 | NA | TGTGCCTGGGGGGCTTTGAACACTGAAGCTTTCTTT | CAWGALNTEAFF
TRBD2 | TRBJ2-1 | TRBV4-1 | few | TGCGCCAGCAGCCCCCGCGGGGGGATCAATGAGCAGTTCTTC | CASSPRGGINEQFF
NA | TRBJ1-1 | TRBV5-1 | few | TGCGCCAGCAGCTTGATAATTCGGGACCGTATGAACACTGAAGCTTTCTTT | CASSLIIRDRMNTEAFF
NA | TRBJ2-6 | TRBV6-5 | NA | TGTGCCAGCAGTTACAGGGCAACTGGGGCCAACGTCCTGACTTTC | CASSYRATGANVLTF
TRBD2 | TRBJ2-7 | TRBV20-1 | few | TGCAGTGCTAGAGAGATCCTAGCGGGGGGTTCCTACGAGCAGTACTTC | CSAREILAGGSYEQYF
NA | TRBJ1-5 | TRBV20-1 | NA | TGCAGTGCTACCGGGACGGTGAACTATCAGCCCCAGCATTTT | CSATGTVNYQPQHF
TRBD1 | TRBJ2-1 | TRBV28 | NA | TGTGCCAGCAGGGACAGGGGGGGTGAGCAGTTCTTC | CASRDRGGEQFF
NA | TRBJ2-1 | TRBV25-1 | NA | TGTGCCAGCAGTAAGCACGCGCGAGGAGACAATGAGCAGTTCTTC | CASSKHARGDNEQFF
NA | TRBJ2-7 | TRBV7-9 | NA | TGTGCCAGCAGCTTACAGGCCTCCTACGAGCAGTACTTC | CASSLQASYEQYF
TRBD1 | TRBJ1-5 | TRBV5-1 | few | TGCGCCAGCAGTTTGCCCAGGGGGCCTGGTACGGAGCCCCAGCATTTT | CASSLPRGPGTEPQHF
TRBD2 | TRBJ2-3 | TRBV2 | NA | TGTGCCAGCAGAACTAGCGGAAACACAGATACGCAGTATTTT | CASRTSGNTDTQYF
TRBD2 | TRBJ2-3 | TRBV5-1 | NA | TGCGCCAGCAGCTCACGACTAGCGGGGGGAGGTGATACGCAGTATTTT | CASSSRLAGGGDTQYF
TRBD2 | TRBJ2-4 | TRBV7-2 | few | TGTGCCAGCAGCTCCACCGGGGGGGCCGGGAAAAACATTCAGTACTTC | CASSSTGGAGKNIQYF
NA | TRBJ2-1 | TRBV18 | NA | TGTGCCAGCTCACCAGGCAGGGTGTTAAGGAATGAGCAGTTCTTC | CASSPGRVLRNEQFF
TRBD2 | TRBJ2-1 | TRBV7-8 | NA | TGTGCCAGCAGCCCAATAGCGGGGGTCTACAATGAGCAGTTCTTC | CASSPIAGVYNEQFF
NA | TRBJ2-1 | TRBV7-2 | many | TGTGCCAGCAGCTTAGCGGAATACAATGAGCAGTTCTTC | CASSLAEYNEQFF
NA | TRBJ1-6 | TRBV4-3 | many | TGCGCCAGCAGCCAAATTCAGGGGCCAAGGGATTCACCCCTCCACTTT | CASSQIQGPRDSPLHF
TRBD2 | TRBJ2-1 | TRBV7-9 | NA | TGTGCCAGCAGCTTAGGGACTAGCGAAAACAATGAGCAGTTCTTC | CASSLGTSENNEQFF
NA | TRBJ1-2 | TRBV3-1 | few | TGTGCCAGCAGCCAAGAACGACAGAGCTATGGCTACACCTTC | CASSQERQSYGYTF
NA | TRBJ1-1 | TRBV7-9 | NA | TGTGCCAGCAGCTGGACCGACCGGGGGCAGGCTTTCTTT | CASSWTDRGQAFF
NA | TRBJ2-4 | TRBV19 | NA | TGTGCCAGTAGCGTCGGCCCAGGAAACATTCAGTACTTC | CASSVGPGNIQYF
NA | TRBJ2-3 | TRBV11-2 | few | TGTGCCAGCAGCCCTCGGGTTCTTCCAGGGGATACGCAGTATTTT | CASSPRVLPGDTQYF